This T cell receptor (beta chain) was documented in a study of human versus mouse CDR3 diversity and MHC coevolution. CDR1 and CDR2 from the germline V gene are SGDLS and YYNGEE. CDR3 length: 14 residues. Trimming cost V 0 bases and J 3 bases, with 10 bases left between them. Profiling relied on immunoSEQ multiplex PCR, and the TCRdb table lists in-frame clones only, not all of them. This table has about 80,000 clones, 85% to 95% appearing once. The sample comprised naive CD4+ T cells from blood. Subset here: CD45RO-negative CD62L-positive naive CD4 T cells. The receptor's source is a person aged 25 to 75 in good health. The rearrangement joins TRBV9 to TRBJ2-7; the D gene is possibly TRBD1 (5 bases). CDR3 region: CASSVGPDSYEQYF. The CDR3 DNA is TGTGCCAGCAGCGTAGGGCCAGACAGCTACGAGCAGTACTTC.